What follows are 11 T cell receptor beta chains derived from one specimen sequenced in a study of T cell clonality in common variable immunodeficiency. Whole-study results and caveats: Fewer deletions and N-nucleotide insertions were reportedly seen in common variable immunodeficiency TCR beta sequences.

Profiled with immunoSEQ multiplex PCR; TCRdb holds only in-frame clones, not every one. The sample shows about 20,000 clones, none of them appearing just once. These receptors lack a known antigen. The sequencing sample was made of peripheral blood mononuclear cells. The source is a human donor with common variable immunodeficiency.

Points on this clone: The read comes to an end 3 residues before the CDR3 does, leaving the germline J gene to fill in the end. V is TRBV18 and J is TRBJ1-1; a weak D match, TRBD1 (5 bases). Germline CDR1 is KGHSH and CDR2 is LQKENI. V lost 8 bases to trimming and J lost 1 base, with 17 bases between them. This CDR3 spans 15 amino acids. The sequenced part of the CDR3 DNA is TGTGCCAGCACTACATTGGCCGGGGGGAACACTGAA. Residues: CASTTLAGGNTE. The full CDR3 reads CASTTLAGGNTEAFF.

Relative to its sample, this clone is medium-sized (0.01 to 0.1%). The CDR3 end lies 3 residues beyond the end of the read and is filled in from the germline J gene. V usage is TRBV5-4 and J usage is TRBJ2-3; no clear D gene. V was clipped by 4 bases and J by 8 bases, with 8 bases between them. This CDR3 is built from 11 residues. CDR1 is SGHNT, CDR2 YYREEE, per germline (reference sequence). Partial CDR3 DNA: TGTGCCAGCAGCCTTACGGGTACG. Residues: CASSLTGT. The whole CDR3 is CASSLTGTQYF.

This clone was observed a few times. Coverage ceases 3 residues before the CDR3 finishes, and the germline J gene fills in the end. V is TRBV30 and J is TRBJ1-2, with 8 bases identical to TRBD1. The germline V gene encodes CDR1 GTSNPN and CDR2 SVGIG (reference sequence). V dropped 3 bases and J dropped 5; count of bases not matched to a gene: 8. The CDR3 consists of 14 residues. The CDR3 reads CAWRAGQVWYGYTF. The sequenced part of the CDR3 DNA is TGTGCCTGGAGGGCGGGACAGGTGTGGTATGGC.

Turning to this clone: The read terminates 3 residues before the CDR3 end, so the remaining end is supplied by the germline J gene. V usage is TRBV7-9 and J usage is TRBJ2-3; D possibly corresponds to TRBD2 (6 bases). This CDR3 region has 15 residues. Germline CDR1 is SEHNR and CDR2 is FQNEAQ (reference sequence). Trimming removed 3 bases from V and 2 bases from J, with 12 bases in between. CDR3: CASSFTGENTDTQYF. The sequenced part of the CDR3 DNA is TGTGCCAGCAGCTTCACGGGGGAAAACACAGATACG.

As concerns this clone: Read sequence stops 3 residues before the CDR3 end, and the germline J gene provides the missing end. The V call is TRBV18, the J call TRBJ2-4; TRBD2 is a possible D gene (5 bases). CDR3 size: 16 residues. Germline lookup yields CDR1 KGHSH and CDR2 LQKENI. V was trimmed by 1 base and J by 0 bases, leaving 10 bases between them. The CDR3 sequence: CASSPLTGSAKNIQYF. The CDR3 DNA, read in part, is TGTGCCAGCTCACCACTCACGGGGTCAGCCAAAAACATT.

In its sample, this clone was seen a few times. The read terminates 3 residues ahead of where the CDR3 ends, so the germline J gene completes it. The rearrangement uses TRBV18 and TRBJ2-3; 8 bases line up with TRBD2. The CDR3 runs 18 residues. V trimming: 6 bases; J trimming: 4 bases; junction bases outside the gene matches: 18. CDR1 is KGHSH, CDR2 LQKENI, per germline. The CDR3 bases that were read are TGTGCCAGCTCCCCAAGAGGGTATACTAGCGGCCGGGCAGATACG. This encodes CASSPRGYTSGRADT. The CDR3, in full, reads CASSPRGYTSGRADTQYF.

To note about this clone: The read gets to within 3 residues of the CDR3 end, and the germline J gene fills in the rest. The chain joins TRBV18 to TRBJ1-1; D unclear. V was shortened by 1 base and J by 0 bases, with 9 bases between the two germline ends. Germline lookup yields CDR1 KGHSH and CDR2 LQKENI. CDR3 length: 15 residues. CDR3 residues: CASSPLKGLNTEAFF. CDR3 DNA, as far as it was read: TGTGCCAGCTCACCACTGAAGGGTTTGAACACTGAA. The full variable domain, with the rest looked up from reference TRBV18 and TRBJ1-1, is NAGVMQNPRHLVRRRGQEARLRCSPMKGHSHVYWYRQLPEEGLKFMVYLQKENIIDESGMPKERFSAEFPKEGPSILRIQQVVRGDSAAYFCASSPLKGLNTEAFFGQGTRLTVV.

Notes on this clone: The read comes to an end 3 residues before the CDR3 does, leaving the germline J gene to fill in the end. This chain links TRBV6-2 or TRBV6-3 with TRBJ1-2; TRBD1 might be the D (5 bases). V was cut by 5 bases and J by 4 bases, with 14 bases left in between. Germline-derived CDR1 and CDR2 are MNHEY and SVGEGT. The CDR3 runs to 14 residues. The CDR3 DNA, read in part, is TGTGCCAGCAGTCCCAGGGTTCCTCCCTATGGC. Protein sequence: CASSPRVPPYG. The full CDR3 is CASSPRVPPYGYTF.

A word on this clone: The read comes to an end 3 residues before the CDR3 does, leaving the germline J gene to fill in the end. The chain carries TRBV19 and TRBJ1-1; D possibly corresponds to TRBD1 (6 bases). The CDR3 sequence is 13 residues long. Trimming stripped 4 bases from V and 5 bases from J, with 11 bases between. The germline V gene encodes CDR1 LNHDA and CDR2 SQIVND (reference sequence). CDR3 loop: CASSNHRVTEAFF. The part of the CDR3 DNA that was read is TGTGCCAGTAGTAATCACAGGGTTACTGAA.

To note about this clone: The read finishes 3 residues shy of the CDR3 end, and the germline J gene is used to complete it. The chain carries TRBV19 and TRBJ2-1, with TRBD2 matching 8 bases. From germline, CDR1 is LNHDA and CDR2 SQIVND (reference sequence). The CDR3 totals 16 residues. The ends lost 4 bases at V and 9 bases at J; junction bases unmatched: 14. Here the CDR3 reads CASSTLIGSGTGEQFF. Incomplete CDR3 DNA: TGTGCCAGTAGTACCCTTATTGGTAGCGGGACGGGTGAG.

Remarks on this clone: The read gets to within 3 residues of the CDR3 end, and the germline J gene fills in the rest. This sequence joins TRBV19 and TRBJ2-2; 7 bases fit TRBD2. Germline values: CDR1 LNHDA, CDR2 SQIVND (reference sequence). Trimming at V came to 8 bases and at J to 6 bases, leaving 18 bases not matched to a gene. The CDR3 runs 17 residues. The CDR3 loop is CASGPLPSGYKPGELFF. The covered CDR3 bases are TGTGCCAGTGGACCCCTACCTAGCGGCTACAAACCCGGGGAG. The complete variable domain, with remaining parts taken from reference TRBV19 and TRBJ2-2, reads DGGITQSPKYLFRKEGQNVTLSCEQNLNHDAMYWYRQDPGQGLRLIYYSQIVNDFQKGDIAEGYSVSREKKESFPLTVTSAQKNPTAFYLCASGPLPSGYKPGELFFGEGSRLTVL.